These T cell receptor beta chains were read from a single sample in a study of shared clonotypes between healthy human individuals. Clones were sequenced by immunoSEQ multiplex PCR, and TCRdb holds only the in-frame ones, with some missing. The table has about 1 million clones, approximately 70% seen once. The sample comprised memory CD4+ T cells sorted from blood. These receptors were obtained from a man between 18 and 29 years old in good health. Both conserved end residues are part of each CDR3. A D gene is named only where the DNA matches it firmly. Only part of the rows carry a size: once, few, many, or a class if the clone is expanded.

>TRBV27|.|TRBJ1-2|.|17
TGTGCCAGCAGTTCGGGGGGTTGGGGGGCGACTTCCTATGGCTACACCTTC
CASSSGGWGATSYGYTF
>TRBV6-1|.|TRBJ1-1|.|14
TGTGCCAGCAGAGCCGGTCTAGTGAACACTGAAGCTTTCTTT
CASRAGLVNTEAFF
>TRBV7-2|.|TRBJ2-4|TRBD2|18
TGTGCCAGCAGCGCCCGACTAGCGGGGGATCTACAAAAAAACATTCAGTACTTC
CASSARLAGDLQKNIQYF
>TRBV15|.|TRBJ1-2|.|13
TGTGCCACCAGTCCCCCCTCCAACTATGGCTACACCTTC
CATSPPSNYGYTF
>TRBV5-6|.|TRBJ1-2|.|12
TGTGCCAGCAGCTTAACACAGGTCGGCTACACCTTC
CASSLTQVGYTF
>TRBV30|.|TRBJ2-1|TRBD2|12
TGTGCCTGGACTAGCGGGGTGAATGAGCAGTTCTTC
CAWTSGVNEQFF
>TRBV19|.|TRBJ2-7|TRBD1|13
TGTGCCAGTAGTGTGACAGGGGGCTCCGAGCAGTACTTC
CASSVTGGSEQYF
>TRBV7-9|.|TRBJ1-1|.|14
TGTGCCAGCAGCTTATTGGGGGCGAACACTGAAGCTTTCTTT
CASSLLGANTEAFF
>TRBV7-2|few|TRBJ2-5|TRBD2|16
TGTGCCAGCAGCGGGCGACTAGCGGCAGCCCAAGAGACCCAGTACTTC
CASSGRLAAAQETQYF
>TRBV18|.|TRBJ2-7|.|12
TGTGCCAGCTCACCCGGCGTCTACGAGCAGTACTTC
CASSPGVYEQYF
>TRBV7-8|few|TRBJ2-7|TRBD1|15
TGTGCCAGCAGCCCCCGCGCAGGGGGTGTTGTAGAGCAGTACTTC
CASSPRAGGVVEQYF
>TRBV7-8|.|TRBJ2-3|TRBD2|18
TGTGCCAGCAGCTTAGCTCGACTAGCGGGAGGTTTAACAGATACGCAGTATTTT
CASSLARLAGGLTDTQYF
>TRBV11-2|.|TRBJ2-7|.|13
TGTGCCAGCAGCTCCCCTCAGGGGAACGAGCAGTACTTC
CASSSPQGNEQYF
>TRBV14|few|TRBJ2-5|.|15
TGTGCCAGCAGCCTTGGACACCTACTCCAAGAGACCCAGTACTTC
CASSLGHLLQETQYF
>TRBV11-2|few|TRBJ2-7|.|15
TGTGCCAGCAGCTCACGTAGCCTGGCGGGCTACGAGCAGTACTTC
CASSSRSLAGYEQYF
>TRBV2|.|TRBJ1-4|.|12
TGTGCCAGCAGGCCGGGCCCTGAAAAACTGTTTTTT
CASRPGPEKLFF